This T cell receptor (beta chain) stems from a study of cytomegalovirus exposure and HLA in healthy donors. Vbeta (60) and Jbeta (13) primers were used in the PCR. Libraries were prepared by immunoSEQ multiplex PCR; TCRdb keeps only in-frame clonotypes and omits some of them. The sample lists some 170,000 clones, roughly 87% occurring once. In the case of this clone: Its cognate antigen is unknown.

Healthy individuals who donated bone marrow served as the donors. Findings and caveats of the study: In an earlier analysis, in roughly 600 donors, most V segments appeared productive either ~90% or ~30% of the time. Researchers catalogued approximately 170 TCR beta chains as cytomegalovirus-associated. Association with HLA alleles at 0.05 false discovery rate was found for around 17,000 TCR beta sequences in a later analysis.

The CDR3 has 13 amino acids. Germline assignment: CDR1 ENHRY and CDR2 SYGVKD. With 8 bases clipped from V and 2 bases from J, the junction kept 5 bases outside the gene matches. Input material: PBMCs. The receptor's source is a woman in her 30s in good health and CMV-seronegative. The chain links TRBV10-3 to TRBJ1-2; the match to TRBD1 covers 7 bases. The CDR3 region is CAIGTALNYGYTF. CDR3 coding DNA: TGTGCCATCGGGACAGCTTTAAACTATGGCTACACCTTC.